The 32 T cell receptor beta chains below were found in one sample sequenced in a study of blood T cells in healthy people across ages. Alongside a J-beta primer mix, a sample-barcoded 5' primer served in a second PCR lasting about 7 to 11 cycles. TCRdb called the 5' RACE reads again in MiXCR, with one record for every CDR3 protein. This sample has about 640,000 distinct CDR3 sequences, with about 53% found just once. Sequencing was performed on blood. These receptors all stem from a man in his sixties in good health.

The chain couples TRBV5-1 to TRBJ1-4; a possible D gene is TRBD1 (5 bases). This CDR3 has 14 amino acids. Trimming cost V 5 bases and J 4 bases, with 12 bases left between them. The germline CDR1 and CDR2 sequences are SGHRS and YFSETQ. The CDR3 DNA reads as TGCGCCAGCAGAGGGACCATTAGTAATGAAAAACTGTTTTTT. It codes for CASRGTISNEKLFF.

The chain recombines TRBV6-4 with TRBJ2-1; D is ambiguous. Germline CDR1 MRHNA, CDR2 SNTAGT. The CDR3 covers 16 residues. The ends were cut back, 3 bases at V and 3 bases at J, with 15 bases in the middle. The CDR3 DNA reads TGTGCCAGCAGTGAAGGCACCCAGTCCTACTACAATGAGCAGTTCTTC. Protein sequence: CASSEGTQSYYNEQFF.

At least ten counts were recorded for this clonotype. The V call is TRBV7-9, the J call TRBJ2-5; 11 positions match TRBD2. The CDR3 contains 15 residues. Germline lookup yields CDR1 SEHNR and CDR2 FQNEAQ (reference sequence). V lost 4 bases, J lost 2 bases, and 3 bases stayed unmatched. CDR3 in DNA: TGTGCCAGCAGCTGGGTAGCGGGGGGGCAAGAGACCCAGTACTTC. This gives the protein CASSWVAGGQETQYF.

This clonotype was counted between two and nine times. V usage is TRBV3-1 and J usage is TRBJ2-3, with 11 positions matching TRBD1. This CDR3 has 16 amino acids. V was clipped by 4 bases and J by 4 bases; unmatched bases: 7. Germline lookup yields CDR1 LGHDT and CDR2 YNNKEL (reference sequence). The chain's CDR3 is CASSLRRTGGADTQYF. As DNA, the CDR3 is TGTGCCAGCAGCCTGAGACGGACAGGGGGCGCAGATACGCAGTATTTT.

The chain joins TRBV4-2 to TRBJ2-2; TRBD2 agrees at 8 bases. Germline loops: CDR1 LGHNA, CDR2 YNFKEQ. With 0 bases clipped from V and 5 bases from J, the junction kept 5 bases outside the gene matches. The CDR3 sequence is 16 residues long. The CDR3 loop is CASSQDVSGETGELFF. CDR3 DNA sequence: TGTGCCAGCAGCCAAGATGTTAGCGGGGAAACCGGGGAGCTGTTTTTT.

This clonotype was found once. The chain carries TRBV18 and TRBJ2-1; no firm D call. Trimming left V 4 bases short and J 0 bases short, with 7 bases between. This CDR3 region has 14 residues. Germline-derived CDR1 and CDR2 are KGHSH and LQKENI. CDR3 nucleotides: TGTGCCAGCTCACGGGCCAGCTCCTACAATGAGCAGTTCTTC. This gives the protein CASSRASSYNEQFF.

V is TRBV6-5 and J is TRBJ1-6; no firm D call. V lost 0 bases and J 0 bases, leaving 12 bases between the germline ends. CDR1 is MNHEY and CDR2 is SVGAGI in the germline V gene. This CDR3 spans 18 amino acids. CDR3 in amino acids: CASSYSPPTDSYNSPLHF. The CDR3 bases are TGTGCCAGCAGTTACTCGCCTCCAACGGACTCCTATAATTCACCCCTCCACTTT.

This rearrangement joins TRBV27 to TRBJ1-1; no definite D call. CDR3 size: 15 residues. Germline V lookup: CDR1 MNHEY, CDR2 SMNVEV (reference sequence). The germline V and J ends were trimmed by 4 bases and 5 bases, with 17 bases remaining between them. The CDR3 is CASSSRTSQATEAFF. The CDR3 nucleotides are TGTGCCAGCAGTTCCAGGACCTCCCAAGCGACTGAAGCTTTCTTT.

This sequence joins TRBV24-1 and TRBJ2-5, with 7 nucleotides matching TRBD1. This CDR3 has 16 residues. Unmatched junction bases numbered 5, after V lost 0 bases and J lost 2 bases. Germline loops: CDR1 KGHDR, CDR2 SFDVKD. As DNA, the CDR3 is TGTGCCACCAGTGATTTGAGGACAGGAGAACAAGAGACCCAGTACTTC. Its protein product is CATSDLRTGEQETQYF.

Here the CDR3 reads CATSRDRARQETQYF. The CDR3 DNA reads TGTGCCACCAGCAGAGATCGGGCCAGGCAAGAGACCCAGTACTTC. J is TRBJ2-5 and V is TRBV15; D is unclear. Trimming removed 0 bases from V and 2 bases from J, with 10 bases in between. Germline V gene lookup returns CDR1 LNHNV and CDR2 YYDKDF (reference sequence). CDR3 size: 15 residues.

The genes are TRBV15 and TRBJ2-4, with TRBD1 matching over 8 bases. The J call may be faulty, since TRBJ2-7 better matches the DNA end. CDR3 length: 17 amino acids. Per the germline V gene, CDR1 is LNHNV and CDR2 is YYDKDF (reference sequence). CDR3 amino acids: CATSRDSTSGTGNEQYF. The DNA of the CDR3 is TGTGCCACCAGCAGAGATAGCACCTCCGGGACAGGTAACGAGCAGTACTTC.

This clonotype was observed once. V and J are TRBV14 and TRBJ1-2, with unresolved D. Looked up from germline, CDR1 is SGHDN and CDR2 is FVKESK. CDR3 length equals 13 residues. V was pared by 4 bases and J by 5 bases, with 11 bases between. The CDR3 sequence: CASSPSLSYGYTF. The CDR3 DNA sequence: TGTGCCAGCAGCCCCAGCCTATCTTATGGCTACACCTTC.

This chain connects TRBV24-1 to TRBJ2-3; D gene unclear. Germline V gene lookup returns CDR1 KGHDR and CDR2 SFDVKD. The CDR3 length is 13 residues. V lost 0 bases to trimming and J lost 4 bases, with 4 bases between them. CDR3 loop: CATSDLRSDTQYF. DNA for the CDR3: TGTGCCACCAGTGATTTGCGGTCAGATACGCAGTATTTT.

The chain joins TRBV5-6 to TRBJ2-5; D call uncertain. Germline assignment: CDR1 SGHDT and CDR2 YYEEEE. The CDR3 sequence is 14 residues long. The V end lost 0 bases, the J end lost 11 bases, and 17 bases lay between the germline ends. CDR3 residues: CASSLVASVNEQYF. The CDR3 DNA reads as TGTGCCAGCAGCTTGGTCGCCAGCGTCAATGAGCAGTACTTC.

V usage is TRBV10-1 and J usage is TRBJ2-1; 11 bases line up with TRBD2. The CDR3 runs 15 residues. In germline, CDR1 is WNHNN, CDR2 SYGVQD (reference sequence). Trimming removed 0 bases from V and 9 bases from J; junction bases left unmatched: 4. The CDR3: CASSESLAGGGEQFF. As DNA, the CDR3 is TGCGCCAGCAGTGAGTCTCTAGCGGGGGGCGGTGAGCAGTTCTTC.

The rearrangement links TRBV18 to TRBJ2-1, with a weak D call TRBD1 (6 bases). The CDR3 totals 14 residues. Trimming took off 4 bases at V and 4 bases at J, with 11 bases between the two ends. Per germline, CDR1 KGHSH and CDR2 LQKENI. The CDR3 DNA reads TGTGCCAGCTCACTCCGGACAGATTACAATGAGCAGTTCTTC. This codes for CASSLRTDYNEQFF.

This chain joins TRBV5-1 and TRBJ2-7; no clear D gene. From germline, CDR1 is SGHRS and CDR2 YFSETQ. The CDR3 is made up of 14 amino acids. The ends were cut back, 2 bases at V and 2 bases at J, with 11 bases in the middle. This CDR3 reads CASSFGTSTYEQYF. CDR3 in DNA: TGCGCCAGCAGCTTTGGAACAAGCACCTACGAGCAGTACTTC.

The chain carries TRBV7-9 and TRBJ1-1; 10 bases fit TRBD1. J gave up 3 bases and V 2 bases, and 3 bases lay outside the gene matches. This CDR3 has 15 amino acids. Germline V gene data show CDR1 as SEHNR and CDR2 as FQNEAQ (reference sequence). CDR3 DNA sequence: TGTGCCAGCAGCTTATTCGGGACAGGGGACACTGAAGCTTTCTTT. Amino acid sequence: CASSLFGTGDTEAFF. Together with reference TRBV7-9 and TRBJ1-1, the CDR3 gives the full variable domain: DTGVSQNPRHKITKRGQNVTFRCDPISEHNRLYWYRQTLGQGPEFLTYFQNEAQLEKSRLLSDRFSAERPKGSFSTLEIQRTEQGDSAMYLCASSLFGTGDTEAFFGQGTRLTVV.

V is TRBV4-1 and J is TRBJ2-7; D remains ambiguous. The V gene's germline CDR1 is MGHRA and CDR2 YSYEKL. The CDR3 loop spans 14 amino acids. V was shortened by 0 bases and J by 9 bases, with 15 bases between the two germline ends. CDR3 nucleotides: TGCGCCAGCAGCCAAGACCCCCTCGACGTCGCGCAGTACTTC. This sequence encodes CASSQDPLDVAQYF.

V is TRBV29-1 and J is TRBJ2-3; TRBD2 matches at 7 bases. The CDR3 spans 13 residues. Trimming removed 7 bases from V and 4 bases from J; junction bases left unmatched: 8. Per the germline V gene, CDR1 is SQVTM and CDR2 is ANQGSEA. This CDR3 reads CSAAGGGADTQYF. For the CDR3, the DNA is TGCAGCGCGGCCGGCGGGGGAGCAGATACGCAGTATTTT.

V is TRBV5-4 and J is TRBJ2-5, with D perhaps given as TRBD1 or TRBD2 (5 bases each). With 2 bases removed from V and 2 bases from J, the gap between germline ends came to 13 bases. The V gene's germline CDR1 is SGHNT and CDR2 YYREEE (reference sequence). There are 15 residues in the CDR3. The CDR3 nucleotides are TGTGCCAGCAGCTTTGCAGGGACCACACAAGAGACCCAGTACTTC. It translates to CASSFAGTTQETQYF.

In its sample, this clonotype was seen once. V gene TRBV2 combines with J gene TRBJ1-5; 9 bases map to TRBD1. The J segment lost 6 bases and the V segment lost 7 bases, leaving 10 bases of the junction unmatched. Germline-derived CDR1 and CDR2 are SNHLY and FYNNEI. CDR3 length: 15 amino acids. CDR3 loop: CASNLQGAMGQPQHF. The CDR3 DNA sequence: TGTGCCAGCAATTTACAGGGGGCGATGGGTCAGCCCCAGCATTTT.

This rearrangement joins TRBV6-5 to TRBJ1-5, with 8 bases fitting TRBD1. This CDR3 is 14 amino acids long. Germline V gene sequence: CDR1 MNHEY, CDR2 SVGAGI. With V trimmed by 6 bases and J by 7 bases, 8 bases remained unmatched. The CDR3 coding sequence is TGTGCCAGCAGCAGACAGGGGACTGGCCAGCCCCAGCATTTT. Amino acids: CASSRQGTGQPQHF.

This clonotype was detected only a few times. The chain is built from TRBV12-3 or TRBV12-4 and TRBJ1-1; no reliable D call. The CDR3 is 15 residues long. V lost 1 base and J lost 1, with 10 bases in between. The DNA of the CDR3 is TGTGCCAGCAGTTTAGATGTGGGCAAGAACACTGAAGCTTTCTTT. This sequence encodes CASSLDVGKNTEAFF.

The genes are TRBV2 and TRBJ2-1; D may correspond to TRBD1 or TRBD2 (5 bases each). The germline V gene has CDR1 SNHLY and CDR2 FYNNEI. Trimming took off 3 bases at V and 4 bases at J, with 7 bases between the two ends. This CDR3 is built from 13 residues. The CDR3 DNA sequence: TGTGCCAGCAGTGAGGGGGAGTACAATGAGCAGTTCTTC. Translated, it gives CASSEGEYNEQFF. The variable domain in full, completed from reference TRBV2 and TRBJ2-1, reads EPEVTQTPSHQVTQMGQEVILRCVPISNHLYFYWYRQILGQKVEFLVSFYNNEISEKSEIFDDQFSVERPDGSNFTLKIRSTKLEDSAMYFCASSEGEYNEQFFGPGTRLTVL.

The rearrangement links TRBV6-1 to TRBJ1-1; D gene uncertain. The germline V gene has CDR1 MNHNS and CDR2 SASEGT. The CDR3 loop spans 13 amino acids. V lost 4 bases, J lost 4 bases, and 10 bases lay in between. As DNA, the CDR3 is TGTGCCAGCAGTGCCACGGGCCTCACTGAAGCTTTCTTT. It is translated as CASSATGLTEAFF.

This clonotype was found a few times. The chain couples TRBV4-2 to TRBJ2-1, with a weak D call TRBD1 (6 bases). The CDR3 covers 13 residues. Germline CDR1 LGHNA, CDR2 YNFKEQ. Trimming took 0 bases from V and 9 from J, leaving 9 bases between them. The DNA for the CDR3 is TGTGCCAGCAGCCAAGAGCAGGGGTTTGAGCAGTTCTTC. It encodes CASSQEQGFEQFF.

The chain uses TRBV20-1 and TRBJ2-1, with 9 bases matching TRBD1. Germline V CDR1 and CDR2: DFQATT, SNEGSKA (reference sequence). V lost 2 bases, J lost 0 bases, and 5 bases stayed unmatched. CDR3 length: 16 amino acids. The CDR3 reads CSARSQGASSYNEQFF. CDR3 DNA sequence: TGCAGTGCTAGATCACAGGGGGCAAGCTCCTACAATGAGCAGTTCTTC.

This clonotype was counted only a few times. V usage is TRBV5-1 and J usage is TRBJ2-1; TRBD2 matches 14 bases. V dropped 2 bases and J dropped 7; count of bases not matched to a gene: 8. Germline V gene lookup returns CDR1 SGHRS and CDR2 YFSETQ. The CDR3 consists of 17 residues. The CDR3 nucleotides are TGCGCCAGCAGCTTACGACTAGCGGGGGGGCTTAGTAATGAGCAGTTCTTC. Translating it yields CASSLRLAGGLSNEQFF.

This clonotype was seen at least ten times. This CDR3 is CASRDRSNSYEQYF. The CDR3 DNA sequence: TGTGCCAGCAGGGACAGGTCTAACTCCTACGAGCAGTACTTC. The chain carries TRBV12-3 or TRBV12-4 and TRBJ2-7, with TRBD1 matching 7 bases. The CDR3 has 14 residues. V lost 6 bases, J lost 0 bases, and 5 bases stayed unmatched.

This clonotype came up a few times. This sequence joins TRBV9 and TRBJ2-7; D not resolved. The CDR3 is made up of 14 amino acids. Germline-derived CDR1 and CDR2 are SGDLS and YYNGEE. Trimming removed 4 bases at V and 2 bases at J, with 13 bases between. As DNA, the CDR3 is TGTGCCAGCAGCCCCGGCACGGCCGCCTACGAGCAGTACTTC. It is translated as CASSPGTAAYEQYF.

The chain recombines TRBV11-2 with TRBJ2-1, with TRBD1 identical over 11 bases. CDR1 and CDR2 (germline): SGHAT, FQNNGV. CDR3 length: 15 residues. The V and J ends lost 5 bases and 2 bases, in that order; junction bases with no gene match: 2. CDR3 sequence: CASSMGQGAYNEQFF. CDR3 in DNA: TGTGCCAGCAGCATGGGACAGGGGGCCTACAATGAGCAGTTCTTC.